This T cell receptor (beta chain) was recovered during a study of T cell changes during pregnancy in multiple sclerosis. Here immunoSEQ multiplex PCR was the method, and the copy in TCRdb shows in-frame clones only, minus some. Altogether around 57,000 clones are present, 90% being singletons, with the ten largest covering roughly 6.5%. This clone was detected once. Trimming shortened V by 4 bases and J by 8 bases, and 14 bases separated the two germline ends. Germline CDR1 LNHDA, CDR2 SQIVND (reference sequence). The CDR3 runs 13 residues. The receptor was derived from a female donor in good health, enrolled as a control in a pregnancy study. The sequencing used peripheral blood, collected in the third trimester of pregnancy. This chain uses TRBV19 with TRBJ1-2, with D possibly TRBD1 on 5 matching bases. Here the CDR3 reads CASSTQGLGGYTF. CDR3 sequence (DNA): TGTGCCAGTAGTACCCAGGGACTCGGGGGCTACACCTTC.